This T cell receptor (beta chain) was obtained from a study of early T cells in non-severe SARS-CoV-2 infection. Findings and caveats of the study: The matching step, a VDJdb search, favored anti-spike CD8 responses and missed private and CD4 specificities.

This clonotype was counted ten times or more. Its antigen is undetermined. The germline V gene encodes CDR1 SGHTS and CDR2 YDEGEE. Trimming took off 0 bases at V and 14 bases at J, with 23 bases between the two ends. The CDR3 loop spans 15 amino acids. Molecules of cDNA were individually given unique molecular identifiers that were attached to them. TCRdb passed the 5' RACE reads through MiXCR, listing each CDR3 protein once. The sample has 30,000 to 45,000 distinct CDR3 sequences; 5.8% are singletons. Sample: whole blood. This receptor was obtained from an adult who was a healthcare worker with PCR-confirmed SARS-CoV-2 infection or an uninfected control (not recorded which). The gene calls are TRBV5-8 and TRBJ1-2; D might be TRBD1 (6 bases). The CDR3 DNA reads as TGTGCCAGCAGCTTGGAAGGTGCGGGACAACGACTATTGACCTTC. Amino acids: CASSLEGAGQRLLTF.